These 26 T cell receptor beta chains came from one sample sequenced in a study of blood T cell repertoires in COVID-19 (dated by TCRdb to 2020 to 2022). The library was made by the immunoSEQ multiplex PCR assay. TCRdb obtained this table from immuneACCESS and retained in-frame rearrangements with V and J assigned. These tables miss some clones; where compared with another copy, unresolved V genes account for less than half of the shortfall, and the remainder is unexplained. A total of fewer than 250,000 clones appear in this sample, 88% of them only once. The top ten hold around 1.6% of the sample. Sequenced input: peripheral blood. The receptors shown here come from a man aged 65 to 79 with acute or convalescent COVID-19.

The chain joins TRBV9 to TRBJ2-7; D uncertain. Germline V lookup: CDR1 SGDLS, CDR2 YYNGEE. The CDR3 runs 13 residues. The V gene lost 3 bases and the J gene lost 1 base, with 8 bases spanning the gap. CDR3: CASSGLESYEQYF. The CDR3 nucleotides read TGTGCCAGCAGCGGCCTAGAATCCTACGAGCAGTACTTC.

This chain connects TRBV3-1 (or the pseudogene TRBV3-2) to TRBJ2-1; possible D gene TRBD2, 6 bases. Germline V gene sequence: CDR1 LGHDT, CDR2 YNNKEL (reference sequence). V was pared by 3 bases and J by 4 bases, with 13 bases between. CDR3 length: 15 amino acids. The CDR3 spells CASSQTGTFYNEQFF. The DNA for the CDR3 is TGTGCCAGCAGCCAGACCGGGACTTTTTACAATGAGCAGTTCTTC.

J is TRBJ2-5 and V is TRBV15; possible D gene TRBD1, 5 bases. The CDR3 runs 13 residues. Trimming left V 0 bases short and J 5 bases short, with 7 bases between. The germline V gene encodes CDR1 LNHNV and CDR2 YYDKDF (reference sequence). The CDR3 nucleotides read TGTGCCACCAGCAGAGATAACAGGGAGACCCAGTACTTC. Translation gives CATSRDNRETQYF.

This rearrangement joins TRBV7-4 to TRBJ2-7, with D possibly TRBD2 on 6 matching bases. Trimming removed 5 bases from V and 3 bases from J, with 29 bases in between. The CDR3 consists of 19 residues. Germline V gene data show CDR1 as SGHVT and CDR2 as SQSDAQ. CDR3 DNA: TGTGCCAGCAGCAATAGTGTCCACGGGTTAGCGGAATCATTCTACGAGCAGTACTTC. This codes for CASSNSVHGLAESFYEQYF.

The rearrangement uses TRBV4-1 and TRBJ2-1, with 7 bases aligning to TRBD2. This CDR3 is built from 16 residues. Germline CDR1 is MGHRA and CDR2 is YSYEKL. After removal of 0 bases from V and 1 base from J, the junction contained 3 bases not matched to a gene. The CDR3 DNA sequence: TGCGCCAGCAGCCAAGATCAACTAGCGTCCTACAATGAGCAGTTCTTC. Translation: CASSQDQLASYNEQFF.

This clone was detected once. This chain links TRBV29-1 with TRBJ1-1; D might be TRBD1 (6 bases). The CDR3 loop spans 13 amino acids. In germline, CDR1 is SQVTM, CDR2 ANQGSEA. V was shortened by 3 bases and J by 1 base, with 9 bases between the two germline ends. CDR3 sequence reads: CSVDKTGNTEAFF. In DNA form, the CDR3 reads TGCAGCGTTGACAAGACAGGGAACACTGAAGCTTTCTTT.

CDR3 nucleotides: TGTGCCAGCTCCGGGACTCCTACGAACACCGGGGAGCTGTTTTTT. Its translation: CASSGTPTNTGELFF. V usage is TRBV2 and J usage is TRBJ2-2; D might be TRBD2 (6 bases). The CDR3 length is 15 residues. Germline assignment: CDR1 SNHLY and CDR2 FYNNEI. The ends were cut back, 8 bases at V and 0 bases at J, with 13 bases in the middle.

V is TRBV6-1 and J is TRBJ1-6, with TRBD1 as a possible D gene (6 bases). This CDR3 is 15 amino acids long. Trimming shortened V by 1 base and J by 7 bases, and 11 bases separated the two germline ends. CDR1 MNHNS and CDR2 SASEGT come from the germline V gene. The CDR3 nucleotides read TGTGCCAGCAGTGAAGTAACAGGGCGGAATTCACCCCTCCACTTT. It is translated as CASSEVTGRNSPLHF.

This clone was observed a handful of times. The genes are TRBV9 and TRBJ1-2, with 7 bases matching TRBD1. Germline CDR1 reads SGDLS; CDR2 reads YYNGEE. The CDR3 spans 14 residues. After removal of 3 bases from V and 2 bases from J, the junction contained 4 bases not matched to a gene. CDR3 bases: TGTGCCAGCAGCGGTACAGGGGAAAACTATGGCTACACCTTC. The encoded protein is CASSGTGENYGYTF.

Worth noting for this clone: This sample also contains other DNA sequences that code for the same CDR3. This sequence joins TRBV19 and TRBJ1-1; D gene uncertain. Trimming left V 3 bases short and J 1 base short, with 6 bases between. Per germline, CDR1 LNHDA and CDR2 SQIVND (reference sequence). The CDR3 extends over 13 amino acids. DNA for the CDR3: TGTGCCAGTAGTATCCGGGAGAACACTGAAGCTTTCTTT. It yields the protein CASSIRENTEAFF.

This chain joins TRBV6-5 and TRBJ1-2; 7 bases are shared with TRBD1. V dropped 6 bases and J dropped 8; count of bases not matched to a gene: 9. The CDR3 runs to 13 residues. Germline-derived CDR1 and CDR2 are MNHEY and SVGAGI. The CDR3 sequence: CASRSAGGGGYTF. CDR3 DNA: TGTGCCAGCAGGTCCGCAGGGGGAGGCGGCTACACCTTC.

This chain connects TRBV6-5 to TRBJ2-7, with D unresolved. Between the trimmed V and J ends, which lost 7 bases and 3 bases, there was a span of 13 bases. Germline V gene lookup returns CDR1 MNHEY and CDR2 SVGAGI. This CDR3 region has 13 residues. The CDR3 reads CASTAGPDYEQYF. The CDR3 region has the DNA TGTGCCAGCACCGCAGGCCCGGACTACGAGCAGTACTTC.

V gene TRBV4-1 combines with J gene TRBJ2-7, with 11 positions matching TRBD2. V dropped 1 base and J dropped 0; count of bases not matched to a gene: 5. In germline, CDR1 is MGHRA, CDR2 YSYEKL. The length of the CDR3 is 17 residues. DNA for the CDR3: TGCGCCAGCAGCCAAGCCCTTCTAGCGGGAGGCTCCTACGAGCAGTACTTC. It codes for CASSQALLAGGSYEQYF.

The chain recombines TRBV29-1 with TRBJ2-7, with 7 bases matching TRBD2. Germline CDR1 SQVTM, CDR2 ANQGSEA. J was trimmed by 6 bases and V by 4 bases; bases with no gene match: 6. The CDR3 spans 12 residues. CDR3 residues: CSVGGRVSEQYF. As DNA, the CDR3 is TGCAGCGTTGGGGGGAGGGTCTCCGAGCAGTACTTC.

Here the CDR3 DNA reads TGTGCCAGCAGCGCCAGACAGGGCTTGTTCTCCTACGAGCAGTACTTC. It codes for CASSARQGLFSYEQYF. V is TRBV21-1 and J is TRBJ2-7; TRBD1, the table's D call, was not compared with the DNA. TRBV21-1 has pseudogene status. The CDR3 loop spans 16 amino acids.

The V gene is TRBV19, the J gene TRBJ2-6; TRBD1 might be the D (6 bases). Germline V gene data show CDR1 as LNHDA and CDR2 as SQIVND (reference sequence). V was trimmed by 6 bases and J by 4 bases, leaving 16 bases between them. This CDR3 has 16 amino acids. The CDR3: CASSHNTGSGANVLTF. DNA for the CDR3: TGTGCCAGTAGCCATAACACAGGGTCCGGGGCCAACGTCCTGACTTTC. Combining the CDR3 with reference TRBV19 and TRBJ2-6 gives the whole variable domain DGGITQSPKYLFRKEGQNVTLSCEQNLNHDAMYWYRQDPGQGLRLIYYSQIVNDFQKGDIAEGYSVSREKKESFPLTVTSAQKNPTAFYLCASSHNTGSGANVLTFGAGSRLTVL.

The chain is built from TRBV28 and TRBJ2-7; the match to TRBD2 covers 7 bases. This CDR3 comprises 11 residues. Germline V gives CDR1 MDHEN, CDR2 SYDVKM. J was trimmed by 6 bases and V by 7 bases; bases with no gene match: 3. CDR3: CASTTGGEQYF. CDR3 nucleotides: TGTGCCAGCACCACGGGGGGCGAGCAGTACTTC.

This clone was seen a handful of times. The chain has TRBV5-1 and TRBJ1-1, with TRBD1 identical over 7 bases. Germline V CDR1 and CDR2: SGHRS, YFSETQ. The trim removed 3 bases at V and 0 bases at J, leaving 8 bases unmatched. The CDR3 totals 16 residues. This chain's CDR3 is CASSSATGNMNTEAFF. The CDR3 DNA sequence: TGCGCCAGCAGCTCGGCGACAGGGAACATGAACACTGAAGCTTTCTTT.

V gene TRBV6-1 combines with J gene TRBJ2-2; 10 positions agree with TRBD2. Trimming cost V 4 bases and J 0 bases; bases outside gene matches: 8. Germline CDR1 and CDR2: MNHNS and SASEGT. The CDR3 is 18 residues long. The CDR3 is CASSGPSGRPANTGELFF. The CDR3 DNA follows: TGTGCCAGCAGTGGGCCTAGCGGGAGACCTGCGAACACCGGGGAGCTGTTTTTT.

This sequence joins TRBV5-6 and TRBJ1-2; D unresolved. The V gene's germline CDR1 is SGHDT and CDR2 YYEEEE. The CDR3 has 12 amino acids. V lost 3 bases and J lost 8, with 11 bases in between. CDR3 sequence: CASSSTPGGYTF. Written as DNA, the CDR3 is TGTGCCAGCAGCTCCACACCGGGGGGCTACACCTTC.

The chain is built from TRBV28 and TRBJ2-5; D is undetermined. CDR1 is MDHEN, CDR2 SYDVKM, per germline. The CDR3 extends over 13 amino acids. Trimming took 6 bases from V and 2 from J, leaving 10 bases between them. CDR3 region: CASRQQIQETQYF. In nucleotides, the CDR3 is TGTGCCAGCAGGCAACAGATTCAAGAGACCCAGTACTTC.

CDR3 in DNA: TGTGCCAGCAGCCACGGGCCGGGAGTATGGGATGAAAAACTGTTTTTT. Translated: CASSHGPGVWDEKLFF. This chain links TRBV5-6 with TRBJ1-4, with D uncertain. Germline V gene data show CDR1 as SGHDT and CDR2 as YYEEEE. Trimming stripped 4 bases from V and 6 bases from J, with 19 bases between. This CDR3 contains 16 residues.

The chain couples TRBV13 to TRBJ1-2; weak D call: TRBD1 (5 bases). Germline lookup yields CDR1 PRHDT and CDR2 FYEKMQ (reference sequence). The CDR3 runs 14 residues. Trimming took 8 bases from V and 1 from J, leaving 14 bases between them. The CDR3 loop is CASHRKGINYGYTF. CDR3 in DNA: TGTGCCAGCCATAGAAAGGGGATTAACTATGGCTACACCTTC.

J is TRBJ1-3 and V is TRBV2; D might be TRBD1 (5 bases). Germline lookup yields CDR1 SNHLY and CDR2 FYNNEI. The CDR3 is 14 amino acids. Trimming took 7 bases from V and 2 from J, leaving 12 bases between them. The CDR3: CASTQGLPGNTIYF. The DNA of the CDR3 is TGTGCCAGCACCCAGGGTTTACCTGGAAACACCATATATTTT.

The chain uses TRBV10-3 and TRBJ2-7; 10 nucleotides align to TRBD1. The germline V gene has CDR1 ENHRY and CDR2 SYGVKD. V shed 6 bases, J shed 5 bases, and the junction held 7 bases outside the gene matches. The CDR3 consists of 14 residues. The CDR3 region has the DNA TGTGCCATCAGAGGGACAGGGGAGTTTAACGAGCAGTACTTC. Protein sequence: CAIRGTGEFNEQYF.

About this clone itself: Germline and junction disagree at one end, which may indicate a read error. This sample includes further DNA sequences coding for the same CDR3. This chain uses TRBV5-1 with TRBJ2-5, with D perhaps matching TRBD1 (7 bases). The CDR3 has 15 residues. In germline, CDR1 is SGHRS, CDR2 YFSETQ. CDR3 bases: TGCGCCAGCAGTTTGGGATCAGGGGGGCAAGAGACCCAGTACTTC. Amino acids: CASSLGSGGQETQYF.